One and the same sample provided the 9 T cell receptor beta chains below, sequenced in a study of cytomegalovirus exposure and HLA in healthy donors. Both 60 Vbeta primers and 13 Jbeta primers went into the PCR. Sequencing was performed with immunoSEQ multiplex PCR; in TCRdb, only in-frame clones are kept and a portion is missing. The sample yields just under 65,000 clones, of which the top ten take up roughly 15%. Sequencing was performed on PBMCs. These receptors came from a boy younger than 18 in good health and CMV-seronegative.

The chain is built from TRBV19 and TRBJ1-2; no definite D call. The CDR3 is 11 amino acids. V was shortened by 5 bases and J by 4 bases, with 5 bases between the two germline ends. Germline CDR1 LNHDA, CDR2 SQIVND (reference sequence). The CDR3 region is CASSESYGYTF. CDR3 coding DNA: TGTGCCAGTAGTGAGTCCTATGGCTACACCTTC.

The CDR3 sequence is CATGRLYNEQFF. CDR3 nucleotide sequence: TGTGCAACAGGGCGGCTCTACAATGAGCAGTTCTTC. The chain uses TRBV6-5 and TRBJ2-1; a possible D gene is TRBD1 (6 bases). The CDR3 sequence is 12 residues long. Germline lookup yields CDR1 MNHEY and CDR2 SVGAGI.

This chain joins TRBV7-2 and TRBJ1-1; 9 bases align to TRBD1. J lost 1 base, V lost 5 bases, and 8 bases had no gene match. This CDR3 region has 16 residues. CDR1 and CDR2 from the germline V gene are SGHTA and FQGNSA. In DNA, the CDR3 is TGTGCCAGCAGCCCCGGCAGACAGGGGGAGAACACTGAAGCTTTCTTT. Residues: CASSPGRQGENTEAFF.

This chain uses TRBV7-9 with TRBJ2-7; D uncertain. Germline V gene sequence: CDR1 SEHNR, CDR2 FQNEAQ (reference sequence). The CDR3 is 14 residues long. V lost 2 bases and J 3 bases, leaving 11 bases between the germline ends. The CDR3 region has the DNA TGTGCCAGCAGCTTACCTCAGGCCCTCTACGAGCAGTACTTC. It yields the protein CASSLPQALYEQYF.

The V call is TRBV5-1, the J call TRBJ2-1; 9 positions match TRBD1. Germline CDR1 is SGHRS and CDR2 is YFSETQ. The length of the CDR3 is 15 residues. The ends lost 0 bases at V and 7 bases at J; junction bases unmatched: 5. CDR3 sequence (DNA): TGCGCCAGCAGCTTGGATGGACAGGGGATGAATGAGCAGTTCTTC. The encoded protein is CASSLDGQGMNEQFF.

The chain carries TRBV5-1 and TRBJ2-1, with TRBD2 matching 9 bases. This CDR3 contains 17 residues. Losses at the gene ends were 2 bases for V and 8 bases for J; bases not matched to a gene: 14. Germline values: CDR1 SGHRS, CDR2 YFSETQ. CDR3 sequence (DNA): TGCGCCAGCAGCTTTGTCGGTGGCGCTAGCGGGATTGATGAGCAGTTCTTC. It codes for CASSFVGGASGIDEQFF.

The chain links TRBV10-3 to TRBJ2-7, with 9 bases aligning to TRBD1. Germline values: CDR1 ENHRY, CDR2 SYGVKD. After removal of 3 bases from V and 6 bases from J, the junction contained 6 bases not matched to a gene. The length of the CDR3 is 14 residues. This CDR3 reads CAISERQGGSEQYF. The DNA of the CDR3 is TGTGCCATCAGTGAAAGACAGGGGGGGTCCGAGCAGTACTTC.

J is TRBJ2-7 and V is TRBV29-1, with 9 bases identical to TRBD2. V shed 4 bases, J shed 4 bases, and the junction held 5 bases outside the gene matches. The germline gives CDR1 SQVTM, CDR2 ANQGSEA. This CDR3 is built from 13 residues. CDR3 in amino acids: CSVVNSGSYEQYF. The DNA of the CDR3 is TGCAGCGTTGTGAATAGCGGGAGTTACGAGCAGTACTTC.

The chain has TRBV27 and TRBJ2-7; tentatively, D is TRBD1 (6 bases). V lost 6 bases, J lost 2 bases, and 17 bases lay in between. Germline values: CDR1 MNHEY, CDR2 SMNVEV (reference sequence). This CDR3 has 15 residues. The CDR3 sequence is CASRKDSVGTYEQYF. The CDR3 nucleotides are TGTGCCAGCAGGAAGGACAGCGTCGGAACCTACGAGCAGTACTTC.